This passage covers 9 T cell receptor beta chains from one sample sequenced in a study of cytomegalovirus exposure and HLA in healthy donors. Amplification used 60 Vbeta primers and 13 Jbeta primers. Profiling relied on immunoSEQ multiplex PCR, and the TCRdb table lists in-frame clones only, not all of them. The table shows 100,000 to 150,000 clones, with 75% to 90% occurring only once. Sequencing was carried out using PBMCs. These receptors originate from a middle-aged man in good health and CMV-seronegative.

The chain recombines TRBV5-1 with TRBJ1-5; D call uncertain. Germline V gives CDR1 SGHRS, CDR2 YFSETQ. The length of the CDR3 is 15 residues. Between the trimmed V and J ends, which lost 2 bases and 0 bases, there was a span of 9 bases. In DNA, the CDR3 is TGCGCCAGCAGCTTCGGGGTAGATAGCAATCAGCCCCAGCATTTT. This translates into CASSFGVDSNQPQHF.

The genes are TRBV7-6 and TRBJ2-1, with 7 bases fitting TRBD1. Per germline, CDR1 SGHVS and CDR2 FNYEAQ. The CDR3 is 15 residues long. V shed 3 bases and J 4 bases; nucleotides not matched to a gene: 6. CDR3 nucleotide sequence: TGTGCCAGCAGCTTTAACGGACAGGTATACAATGAGCAGTTCTTC. Its protein product is CASSFNGQVYNEQFF.

The chain uses TRBV5-4 and TRBJ1-1; D is unresolved. Germline loops: CDR1 SGHNT, CDR2 YYREEE (reference sequence). The ends were cut back, 2 bases at V and 5 bases at J, with 10 bases in the middle. There are 13 residues in the CDR3. The CDR3 DNA follows: TGTGCCAGCAGCTTATCCGGTGATACTGAAGCTTTCTTT. This sequence encodes CASSLSGDTEAFF.

The chain links TRBV7-9 to TRBJ2-5, with 13 bases that match TRBD2. J lost 2 bases, V lost 5 bases, and 8 bases had no gene match. Looked up from germline, CDR1 is SEHNR and CDR2 is FQNEAQ (reference sequence). CDR3 length: 17 residues. The CDR3: CASSIGTSGIRQETQYF. In DNA, the CDR3 is TGTGCCAGCAGCATAGGGACTAGCGGGATTCGACAAGAGACCCAGTACTTC.

The genes are TRBV19 and TRBJ2-6; no clear D gene. The CDR3 contains 14 residues. V was pared by 5 bases and J by 0 bases, with 5 bases between. Germline V gene lookup returns CDR1 LNHDA and CDR2 SQIVND (reference sequence). Written as DNA, the CDR3 is TGTGCCAGTAGTGCAGGCTCTGGGGCCAACGTCCTGACTTTC. It codes for CASSAGSGANVLTF.

This chain links TRBV19 with TRBJ1-5; D unresolved. The CDR3 length is 15 residues. The V and J ends lost 0 bases and 6 bases respectively, with 12 bases between them. Germline CDR1 and CDR2: LNHDA and SQIVND (reference sequence). The CDR3 reads CASSIERSRFQPQHF. CDR3 nucleotide sequence: TGTGCCAGTAGTATAGAAAGGAGTCGTTTTCAGCCCCAGCATTTT.

This clone was observed once. The chain has TRBV6-5 and TRBJ2-7; the match to TRBD2 covers 8 bases. Germline V gene data show CDR1 as MNHEY and CDR2 as SVGAGI. V shed 7 bases and J 3 bases; nucleotides not matched to a gene: 5. The CDR3 length is 13 residues. This CDR3 is CASKVSGGYEQYF. The CDR3 DNA reads as TGTGCCAGCAAGGTCAGCGGGGGCTACGAGCAGTACTTC.

This sequence joins TRBV30 and TRBJ1-5; no clear D. Trimming removed 1 base from V and 5 bases from J, with 6 bases in between. CDR3 size: 12 residues. CDR1 and CDR2 from the germline V gene are GTSNPN and SVGIG (reference sequence). CDR3 in amino acids: CAWSGGDQPQHF. The CDR3 coding sequence is TGTGCCTGGAGTGGGGGAGATCAGCCCCAGCATTTT.

In regard to this clone: Additional DNA sequences in this sample encode the identical CDR3. The gene calls are TRBV7-9 and TRBJ1-1; possibly TRBD1 for D (5 bases). In germline, CDR1 is SEHNR, CDR2 FQNEAQ (reference sequence). Trimming pared 3 bases from V and 2 bases from J, leaving 10 bases between. There are 14 residues in the CDR3. CDR3 nucleotide sequence: TGTGCCAGCAGCTTGGGCGGGGGAAACACTGAAGCTTTCTTT. It encodes CASSLGGGNTEAFF.